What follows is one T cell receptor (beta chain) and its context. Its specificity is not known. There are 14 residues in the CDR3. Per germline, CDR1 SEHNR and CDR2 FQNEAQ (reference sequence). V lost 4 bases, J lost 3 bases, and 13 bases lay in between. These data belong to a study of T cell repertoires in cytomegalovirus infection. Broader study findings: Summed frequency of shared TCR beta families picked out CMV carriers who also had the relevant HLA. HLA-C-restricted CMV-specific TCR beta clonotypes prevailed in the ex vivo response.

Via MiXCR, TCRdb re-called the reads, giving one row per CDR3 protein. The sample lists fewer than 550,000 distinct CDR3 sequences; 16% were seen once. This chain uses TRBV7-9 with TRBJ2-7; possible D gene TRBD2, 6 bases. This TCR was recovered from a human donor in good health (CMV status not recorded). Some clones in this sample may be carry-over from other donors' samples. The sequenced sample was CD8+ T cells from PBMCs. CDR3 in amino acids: CASSSSGGGYEQYF. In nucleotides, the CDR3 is TGTGCCAGCAGCTCATCTGGGGGAGGCTACGAGCAGTACTTC.